Included here is one T cell receptor beta chain sequence, with context. Among Cohort 3 donors, those recovered had two negative PCRs, clearance, or symptom resolution. Germline V gene sequence: CDR1 MNHEY, CDR2 SVGAGI. The CDR3 sequence is 15 residues long. Trimming cost V 2 bases and J 4 bases, with 11 bases left between them. Some clones are missing from TCRdb's copy, which holds only in-frame ones; the method was immunoSEQ multiplex PCR. The repertoire holds approximately 400,000 clones, with more than 75% as singletons. These data originate in a study of blood T cell repertoires in COVID-19. Whole-study context: Nucleic acid was either cDNA or gDNA, and it came from T cells, B-cell-depleted T cells, or PBMCs.

This receptor was identified in a woman aged 18-30 years who had recovered from COVID-19. This chain links TRBV6-5 with TRBJ2-2; possible D gene TRBD1, 5 bases. Input material: PBMCs or T cells enriched from blood (not recorded which). The CDR3 sequence: CASSYGQGGTGELFF. In DNA, the CDR3 is TGTGCCAGCAGTTACGGCCAGGGTGGCACCGGGGAGCTGTTTTTT.